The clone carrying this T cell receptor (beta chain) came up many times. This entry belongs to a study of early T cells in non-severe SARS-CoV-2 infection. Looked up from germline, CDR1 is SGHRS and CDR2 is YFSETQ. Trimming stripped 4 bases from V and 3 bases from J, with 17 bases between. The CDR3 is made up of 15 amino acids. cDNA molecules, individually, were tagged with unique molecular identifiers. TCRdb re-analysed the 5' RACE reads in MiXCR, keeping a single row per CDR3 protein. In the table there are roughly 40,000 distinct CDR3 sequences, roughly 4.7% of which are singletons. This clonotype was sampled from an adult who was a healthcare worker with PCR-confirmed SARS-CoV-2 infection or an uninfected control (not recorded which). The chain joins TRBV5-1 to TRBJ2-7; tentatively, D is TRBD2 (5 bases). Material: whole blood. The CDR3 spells CASSVEAINLYEQYF. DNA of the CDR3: TGCGCCAGCAGCGTGGAGGCCATAAATCTCTACGAGCAGTACTTC.